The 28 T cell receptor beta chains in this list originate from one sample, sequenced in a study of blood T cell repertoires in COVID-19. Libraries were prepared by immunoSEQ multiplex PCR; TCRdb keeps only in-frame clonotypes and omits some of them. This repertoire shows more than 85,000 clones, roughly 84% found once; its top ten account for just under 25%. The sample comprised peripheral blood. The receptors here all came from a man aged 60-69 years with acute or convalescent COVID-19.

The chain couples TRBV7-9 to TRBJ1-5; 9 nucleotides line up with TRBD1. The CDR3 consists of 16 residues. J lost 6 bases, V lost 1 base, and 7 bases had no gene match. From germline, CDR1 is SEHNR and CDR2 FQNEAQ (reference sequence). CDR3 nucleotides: TGTGCCAGCAGCTTAGACGGGACAGGGATAGGTCAGCCCCAGCATTTT. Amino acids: CASSLDGTGIGQPQHF.

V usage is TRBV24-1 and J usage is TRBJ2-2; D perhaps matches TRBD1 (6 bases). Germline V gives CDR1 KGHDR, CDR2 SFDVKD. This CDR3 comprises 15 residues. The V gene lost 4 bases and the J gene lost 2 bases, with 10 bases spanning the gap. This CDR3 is CATSDPGHNTGELFF. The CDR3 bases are TGTGCCACCAGTGACCCGGGACACAACACCGGGGAGCTGTTTTTT.

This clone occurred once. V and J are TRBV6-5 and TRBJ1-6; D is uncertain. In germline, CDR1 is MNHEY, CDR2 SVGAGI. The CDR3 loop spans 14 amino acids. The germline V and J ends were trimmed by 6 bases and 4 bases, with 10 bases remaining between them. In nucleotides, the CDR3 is TGTGCCAGCAGAAAACAGCCGTATAATTCACCCCTCCACTTT. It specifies CASRKQPYNSPLHF.

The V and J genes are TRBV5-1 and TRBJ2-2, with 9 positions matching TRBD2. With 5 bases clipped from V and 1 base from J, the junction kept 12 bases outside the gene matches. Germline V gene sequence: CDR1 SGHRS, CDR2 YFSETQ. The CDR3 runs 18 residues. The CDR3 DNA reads TGCGCCAGCAGGGCGCGAATAGCGGGGGAATTGAACACCGGGGAGCTGTTTTTT. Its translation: CASRARIAGELNTGELFF.

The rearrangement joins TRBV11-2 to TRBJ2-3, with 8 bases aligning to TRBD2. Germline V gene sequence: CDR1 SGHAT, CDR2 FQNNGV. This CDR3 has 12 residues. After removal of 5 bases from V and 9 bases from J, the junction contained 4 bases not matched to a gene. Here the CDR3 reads CASSPGGGTQYF. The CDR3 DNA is TGTGCCAGCAGCCCCGGGGGGGGAACGCAGTATTTT. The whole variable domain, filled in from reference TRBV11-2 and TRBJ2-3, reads EAGVAQSPRYKIIEKRQSVAFWCNPISGHATLYWYQQILGQGPKLLIQFQNNGVVDDSQLPKDRFSAERLKGVDSTLKIQPAKLEDSAVYLCASSPGGGTQYFGPGTRLTVL.

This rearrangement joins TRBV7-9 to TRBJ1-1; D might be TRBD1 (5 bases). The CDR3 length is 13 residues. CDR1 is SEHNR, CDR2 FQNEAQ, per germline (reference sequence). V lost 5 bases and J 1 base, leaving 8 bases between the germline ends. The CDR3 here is CASSDSRNTEAFF. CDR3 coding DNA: TGTGCCAGCAGCGACAGCCGGAACACTGAAGCTTTCTTT.

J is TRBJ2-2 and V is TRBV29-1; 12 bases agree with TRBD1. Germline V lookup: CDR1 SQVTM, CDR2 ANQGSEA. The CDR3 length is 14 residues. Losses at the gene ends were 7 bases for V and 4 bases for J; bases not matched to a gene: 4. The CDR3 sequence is CSAGTGGGTGELFF. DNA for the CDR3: TGCAGCGCCGGGACAGGGGGCGGCACCGGGGAGCTGTTTTTT.

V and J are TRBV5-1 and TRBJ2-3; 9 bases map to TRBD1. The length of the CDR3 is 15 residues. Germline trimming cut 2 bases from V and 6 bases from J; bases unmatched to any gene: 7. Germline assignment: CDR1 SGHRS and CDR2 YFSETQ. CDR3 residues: CASSFGTGMKDTQYF. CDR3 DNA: TGCGCCAGCAGCTTCGGGACAGGGATGAAGGATACGCAGTATTTT.

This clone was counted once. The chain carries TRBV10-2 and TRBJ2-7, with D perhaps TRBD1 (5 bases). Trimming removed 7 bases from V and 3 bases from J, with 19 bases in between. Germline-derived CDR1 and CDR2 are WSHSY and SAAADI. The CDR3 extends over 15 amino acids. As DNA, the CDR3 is TGCGCCAGCATTGAAGGGGCCTTACCGTTCTACGAGCAGTACTTC. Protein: CASIEGALPFYEQYF.

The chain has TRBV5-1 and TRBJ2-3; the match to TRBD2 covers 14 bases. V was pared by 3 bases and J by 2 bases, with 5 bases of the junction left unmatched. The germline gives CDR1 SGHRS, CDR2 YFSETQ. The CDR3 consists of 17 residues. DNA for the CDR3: TGCGCCAGCAGCTCCCGACTAGCGGGGGGGAACACAGATACGCAGTATTTT. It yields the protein CASSSRLAGGNTDTQYF. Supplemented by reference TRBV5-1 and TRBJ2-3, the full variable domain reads KAGVTQTPRYLIKTRGQQVTLSCSPISGHRSVSWYQQTPGQGLQFLFEYFSETQRNKGNFPGRFSGRQFSNSRSEMNVSTLELGDSALYLCASSSRLAGGNTDTQYFGPGTRLTVL.

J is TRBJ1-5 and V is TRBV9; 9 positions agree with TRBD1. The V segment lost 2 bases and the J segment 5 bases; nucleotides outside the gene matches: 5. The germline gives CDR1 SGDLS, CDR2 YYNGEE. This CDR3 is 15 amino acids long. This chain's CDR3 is CASSVMGQGYQPQHF. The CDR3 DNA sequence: TGTGCCAGCAGCGTCATGGGACAGGGATATCAGCCCCAGCATTTT.

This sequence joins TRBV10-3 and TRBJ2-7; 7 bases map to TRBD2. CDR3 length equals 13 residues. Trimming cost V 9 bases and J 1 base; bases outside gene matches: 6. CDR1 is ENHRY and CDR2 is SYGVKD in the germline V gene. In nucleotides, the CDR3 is TGTGCCATACGCCTCGGGGGGTCCTACGAGCAGTACTTC. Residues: CAIRLGGSYEQYF.

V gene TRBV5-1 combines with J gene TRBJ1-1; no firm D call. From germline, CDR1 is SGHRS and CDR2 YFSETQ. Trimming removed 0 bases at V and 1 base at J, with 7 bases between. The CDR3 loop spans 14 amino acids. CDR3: CASSLAGENTEAFF. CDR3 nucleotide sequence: TGCGCCAGCAGCTTGGCCGGGGAGAACACTGAAGCTTTCTTT.

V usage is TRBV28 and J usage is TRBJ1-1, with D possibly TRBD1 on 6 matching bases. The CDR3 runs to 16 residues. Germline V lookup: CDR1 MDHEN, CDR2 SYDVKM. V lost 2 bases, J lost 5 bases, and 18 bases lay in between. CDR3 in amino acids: CASSLQGSPARTEAFF. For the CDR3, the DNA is TGTGCCAGCAGTTTACAGGGGAGCCCTGCACGGACTGAAGCTTTCTTT.

The CDR3 sequence is CASLPGAGMNTEAFF. The CDR3 DNA reads TGTGCCAGCTTACCGGGGGCAGGGATGAACACTGAAGCTTTCTTT. The chain is built from TRBV18 and TRBJ1-1; D might be TRBD1 (6 bases). This CDR3 spans 15 amino acids. CDR1 and CDR2 from the germline V gene are KGHSH and LQKENI. Trimming pared 7 bases from V and 0 bases from J, leaving 15 bases between. Based on the CDR3 plus reference TRBV18 and TRBJ1-1, the full variable domain is NAGVMQNPRHLVRRRGQEARLRCSPMKGHSHVYWYRQLPEEGLKFMVYLQKENIIDESGMPKERFSAEFPKEGPSILRIQQVVRGDSAAYFCASLPGAGMNTEAFFGQGTRLTVV.

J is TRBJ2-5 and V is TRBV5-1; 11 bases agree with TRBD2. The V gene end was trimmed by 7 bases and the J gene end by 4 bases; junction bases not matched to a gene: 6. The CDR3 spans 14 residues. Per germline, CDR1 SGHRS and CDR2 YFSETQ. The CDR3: CASGSGGAGETQYF. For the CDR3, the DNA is TGCGCCAGCGGTAGCGGGGGGGCTGGAGAGACCCAGTACTTC.

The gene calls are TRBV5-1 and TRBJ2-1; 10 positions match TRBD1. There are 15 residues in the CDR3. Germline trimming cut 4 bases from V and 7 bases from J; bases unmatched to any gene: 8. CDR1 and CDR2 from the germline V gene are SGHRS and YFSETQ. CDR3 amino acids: CASSPGQGLRNEQFF. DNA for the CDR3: TGCGCCAGCAGCCCGGGACAGGGGCTCAGAAATGAGCAGTTCTTC.

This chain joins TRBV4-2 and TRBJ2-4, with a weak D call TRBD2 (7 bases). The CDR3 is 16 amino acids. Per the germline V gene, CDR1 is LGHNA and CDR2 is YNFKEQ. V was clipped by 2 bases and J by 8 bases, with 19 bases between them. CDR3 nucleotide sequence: TGTGCCAGCAGCCAACGAGGCGGACAAGGGGGGGACATTCAGTACTTC. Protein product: CASSQRGGQGGDIQYF.

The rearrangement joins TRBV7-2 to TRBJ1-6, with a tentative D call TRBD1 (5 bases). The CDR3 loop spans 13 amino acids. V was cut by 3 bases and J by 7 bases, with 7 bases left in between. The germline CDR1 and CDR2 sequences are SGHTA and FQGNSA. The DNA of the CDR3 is TGTGCCAGCAGCTTCGGGGGGAATTCACCCCTCCACTTT. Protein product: CASSFGGNSPLHF.

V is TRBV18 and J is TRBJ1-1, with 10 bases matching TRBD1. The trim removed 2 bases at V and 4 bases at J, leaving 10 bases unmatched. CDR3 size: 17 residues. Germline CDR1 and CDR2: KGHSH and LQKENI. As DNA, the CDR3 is TGTGCCAGCTCACCAACCGGGACAGGGGCCGTGAGCACTGAAGCTTTCTTT. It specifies CASSPTGTGAVSTEAFF.

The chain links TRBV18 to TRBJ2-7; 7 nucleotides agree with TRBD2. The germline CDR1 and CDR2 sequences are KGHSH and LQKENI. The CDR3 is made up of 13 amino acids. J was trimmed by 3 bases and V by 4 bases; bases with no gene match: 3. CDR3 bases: TGTGCCAGCTCACAAGCGGGGCACTACGAGCAGTACTTC. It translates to CASSQAGHYEQYF.

In DNA, the CDR3 is TGTGCTAGTGGTTTGAAGCCAGGAGGCTTTGTTTTTGGTGGCTACACCTTC. This encodes CASGLKPGGFVFGGYTF. This chain uses TRBV12-5 with TRBJ1-2, with D uncertain. V was pared by 2 bases and J by 7 bases, with 23 bases between. The CDR3 runs 17 residues. Looked up from germline, CDR1 is LGHNT and CDR2 is FRNRAP.

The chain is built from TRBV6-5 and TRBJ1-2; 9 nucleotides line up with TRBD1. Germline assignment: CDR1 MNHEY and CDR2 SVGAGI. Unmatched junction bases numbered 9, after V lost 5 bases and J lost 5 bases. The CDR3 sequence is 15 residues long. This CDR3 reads CASSPRGQGKYGYTF. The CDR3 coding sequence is TGTGCCAGCAGTCCAAGGGGACAGGGAAAATATGGCTACACCTTC.

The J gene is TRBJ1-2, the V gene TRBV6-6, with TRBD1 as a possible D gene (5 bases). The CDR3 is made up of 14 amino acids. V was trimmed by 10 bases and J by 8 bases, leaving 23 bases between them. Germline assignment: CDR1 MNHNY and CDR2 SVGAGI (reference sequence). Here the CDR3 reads CATLGAASVLGYTF. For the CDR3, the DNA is TGTGCCACCCTAGGGGCCGCATCGGTATTGGGCTACACCTTC.

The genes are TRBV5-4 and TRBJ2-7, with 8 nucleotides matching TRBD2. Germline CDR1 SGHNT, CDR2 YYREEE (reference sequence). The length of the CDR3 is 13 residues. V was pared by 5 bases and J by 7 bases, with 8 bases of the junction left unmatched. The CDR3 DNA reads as TGTGCCAGCAGGACCGGGACTAGAGGGGAGCAGTACTTC. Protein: CASRTGTRGEQYF. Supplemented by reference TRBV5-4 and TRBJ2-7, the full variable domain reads ETGVTQSPTHLIKTRGQQVTLRCSSQSGHNTVSWYQQALGQGPQFIFQYYREEENGRGNFPPRFSGLQFPNYSSELNVNALELDDSALYLCASRTGTRGEQYFGPGTRLTVT.

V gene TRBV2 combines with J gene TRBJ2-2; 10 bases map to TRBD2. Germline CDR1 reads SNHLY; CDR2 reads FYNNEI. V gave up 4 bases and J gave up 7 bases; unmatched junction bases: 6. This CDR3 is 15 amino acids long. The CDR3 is CASSGLAGAVGELFF. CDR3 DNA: TGTGCCAGCAGTGGGCTAGCGGGGGCGGTCGGGGAGCTGTTTTTT.

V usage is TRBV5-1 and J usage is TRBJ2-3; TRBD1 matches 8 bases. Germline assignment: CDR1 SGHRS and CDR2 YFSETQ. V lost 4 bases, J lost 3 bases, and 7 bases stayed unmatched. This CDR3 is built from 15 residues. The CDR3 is CASSTRQGTTDTQYF. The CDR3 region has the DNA TGCGCCAGCAGCACGAGACAGGGGACGACAGATACGCAGTATTTT.

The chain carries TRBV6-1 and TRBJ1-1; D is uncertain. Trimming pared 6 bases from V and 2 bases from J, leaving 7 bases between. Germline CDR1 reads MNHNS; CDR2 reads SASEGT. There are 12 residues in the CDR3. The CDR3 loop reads CASSEYNTEAFF. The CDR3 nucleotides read TGTGCCAGCAGCGAATATAACACTGAAGCTTTCTTT.